This T cell receptor (beta chain) was observed in a study of T cell repertoires in cytomegalovirus infection. Study as a whole: Public TCR beta signature analysis indicated the presence of both CMV infection and matching HLA type.

The study's findings and limits: CMV carriers having the relevant HLA were flagged by cumulative public TCR beta family frequency. CMV-specific HLA-C-restricted TCR beta clonotypes dominated the ex vivo response.

MiXCR, applied by TCRdb to the reads, yields one record per CDR3 protein. The repertoire holds roughly 500,000 distinct CDR3 sequences, with 16% as singletons. This clonotype has at least ten counts. As yet, its antigen is unknown. V trimming: 4 bases; J trimming: 0 bases; junction bases outside the gene matches: 3. The CDR3 is 14 amino acids. CDR1 and CDR2 from the germline V gene are MNHEY and SMNVEV (reference sequence). The sequencing sample was made of CD8+ T cells from PBMCs. The chain couples TRBV27 to TRBJ2-7; TRBD1 matches at 7 bases. This sequence originates from a human donor in good health (CMV status not recorded). Some clones in this sample may be carry-over from other donors' samples. The CDR3 DNA reads as TGTGCCAGCAGTTACAGGGGCGCCTCCTACGAGCAGTACTTC. Translating gives CASSYRGASYEQYF.